Following are 28 T cell receptor beta chains from one sample sequenced in a study of blood T cells in healthy people across ages. Alongside a J-beta primer mix, a sample-barcoded 5' primer served in a second PCR lasting roughly 6 to 11 cycles. A single record per CDR3 protein comes from TCRdb applying MiXCR to the 5' RACE reads. Found here are about 670,000 distinct CDR3 sequences, 52% of them singletons; the top ten hold approximately 13%. What was sequenced was blood. All receptors derive from a woman older than 75 in good health.

At least ten counts were recorded for this clonotype. This sequence joins TRBV5-1 and TRBJ2-1; perhaps TRBD1 as D (6 bases). Between the trimmed V and J ends, which lost 1 base and 6 bases, there was a span of 8 bases. From germline, CDR1 is SGHRS and CDR2 YFSETQ. The CDR3 has 13 residues. The CDR3 DNA sequence: TGCGCCAGCAGCTTGATAGGGGGCAATGAGCAGTTCTTC. It specifies CASSLIGGNEQFF.

This clonotype came up a few times. One base away lies a much larger clone, so this may be a sequencing read error. The chain is built from TRBV29-1 and TRBJ2-5; tentatively, D is TRBD1 (6 bases). The CDR3 contains 11 residues. V was shortened by 3 bases and J by 11 bases, with 13 bases between the two germline ends. The germline gives CDR1 SQVTM, CDR2 ANQGSEA. CDR3 sequence (DNA): TGCAGCGTTGAGGGGAACAGGGAGCAGTACTTC. Translation gives CSVEGNREQYF. The complete variable domain, with remaining parts taken from reference TRBV29-1 and TRBJ2-5, reads SAVISQKPSRDICQRGTSLTIQCQVDSQVTMMFWYRQQPGQSLTLIATANQGSEATYESGFVIDKFPISRPNLTFSTLTVSNMSPEDSSIYLCSVEGNREQYFGPGTRLLVL.

The J gene is TRBJ1-5, the V gene TRBV12-3 or TRBV12-4; tentative D call: TRBD1 (6 bases). The V end was cut by 6 bases, the J end by 3 bases, with 21 bases between. The CDR3 runs to 17 residues. CDR3 sequence (DNA): TGTGCCAGCAGCAAAGCGCCTGGACAGCTCCTCAATCAGCCCCAGCATTTT. Translated, it gives CASSKAPGQLLNQPQHF.

In its sample, this clonotype was seen a few times. The rearrangement links TRBV3-1 to TRBJ2-3; D perhaps matches TRBD2 (6 bases). CDR1 LGHDT and CDR2 YNNKEL come from the germline V gene (reference sequence). The CDR3 sequence is 17 residues long. With 0 bases removed from V and 2 bases from J, the gap between germline ends came to 15 bases. DNA for the CDR3: TGTGCCAGCAGCCAAGATCTTCCTGCGGGGAACACAGATACGCAGTATTTT. Translating gives CASSQDLPAGNTDTQYF.

The V gene is TRBV29-1, the J gene TRBJ2-4, with D perhaps TRBD2 (5 bases). This CDR3 is built from 12 residues. Germline V gene lookup returns CDR1 SQVTM and CDR2 ANQGSEA. The V end lost 5 bases, the J end lost 13 bases, and 18 bases lay between the germline ends. CDR3 amino acids: CSVRRSEGEQYF. In DNA, the CDR3 is TGCAGCGTTAGAAGGAGTGAGGGTGAGCAGTACTTC. Using reference TRBV29-1 and TRBJ2-4 for the parts outside the CDR3, the full variable domain is SAVISQKPSRDICQRGTSLTIQCQVDSQVTMMFWYRQQPGQSLTLIATANQGSEATYESGFVIDKFPISRPNLTFSTLTVSNMSPEDSSIYLCSVRRSEGEQYFGAGTRLSVL.

This clonotype has a handful of counts. This may arise from a read error, as a much more abundant clone is one base away. The chain links TRBV5-1 to TRBJ2-5; 9 bases are shared with TRBD1. The CDR3 extends over 15 amino acids. The V gene's germline CDR1 is SGHRS and CDR2 YFSETQ. With V trimmed by 4 bases and J by 2 bases, 6 bases remained unmatched. CDR3 amino acids: CASSAVGQGQETQYF. CDR3 nucleotides: TGCGCCAGCAGCGCCGTCGGACAGGGGCAAGAGACCCAGTACTTC.

The chain combines TRBV25-1 with TRBJ2-1; 11 nucleotides align to TRBD2. CDR3 length: 15 amino acids. Germline-derived CDR1 and CDR2 are MGHDK and SYGVNS. The junction had 6 bases not matched to a gene; V was cut back by 7 bases and J by 4 bases. The CDR3 spells CASTRASGGYNEQFF. CDR3 sequence (DNA): TGTGCCAGCACGAGGGCTAGCGGGGGGTACAATGAGCAGTTCTTC.

This clonotype has only one observation. A much larger clone sits a single nucleotide away, making a read error possible. The chain has TRBV11-2 and TRBJ1-2; D remains ambiguous. Trimming pared 6 bases from V and 5 bases from J, leaving 4 bases between. Germline CDR1 and CDR2: SGHAT and FQNNGV. This CDR3 is 10 amino acids long. CDR3 DNA sequence: TGTGCCAGCAGTGAATATGGCTACACCTTC. It is translated as CASSEYGYTF.

There are a few counts of this clonotype. The V call is TRBV5-1, the J call TRBJ1-5; maybe TRBD1 (6 bases). The CDR3 is made up of 16 amino acids. V was clipped by 0 bases and J by 7 bases, with 17 bases between them. CDR1 is SGHRS, CDR2 YFSETQ, per germline. CDR3 in DNA: TGCGCCAGCAGCTTGGAGGGACATGCGGCGGACCAGCCCCAGCATTTT. Encoded protein: CASSLEGHAADQPQHF.

The chain has TRBV14 and TRBJ2-3, with 15 positions matching TRBD2. The CDR3 totals 16 residues. After removal of 4 bases from V and 7 bases from J, the junction contained 6 bases not matched to a gene. The germline CDR1 and CDR2 sequences are SGHDN and FVKESK. The CDR3 coding sequence is TGTGCCAGCAGCCCGGGACTAGCGGGGGGAAGGAATACGCAGTATTTT. Translating it yields CASSPGLAGGRNTQYF.

This clonotype turned up a few times. This CDR3 reads CASSWTRVENSPLHF. The CDR3 nucleotides read TGTGCCAGCTCCTGGACCAGGGTTGAAAATTCACCCCTCCACTTT. This sequence joins TRBV18 and TRBJ1-6; possible D gene TRBD1, 5 bases. CDR1 and CDR2 from the germline V gene are KGHSH and LQKENI. The V end lost 6 bases, the J end lost 7 bases, and 16 bases lay between the germline ends. CDR3 size: 15 residues.

A few counts support this clonotype. Since a much larger clone is just one base distant, this may be a read error. The V gene is TRBV7-2, the J gene TRBJ2-1; TRBD2 aligns across 7 bases. The V gene's germline CDR1 is SGHTA and CDR2 FQGNSA. The V segment lost 5 bases and the J segment 7 bases; nucleotides outside the gene matches: 8. The CDR3 is 14 residues long. The CDR3 here is CASSVDASGNEQFF. The CDR3, as DNA: TGTGCCAGCAGCGTGGATGCTAGCGGAAATGAGCAGTTCTTC.

This clonotype showed up many times. The gene calls are TRBV5-5 and TRBJ1-2; TRBD1 might be the D (6 bases). The ends were cut back, 5 bases at V and 4 bases at J, with 12 bases in the middle. CDR1 and CDR2 from the germline V gene are SGHKS and YYEKEE (reference sequence). The length of the CDR3 is 13 residues. CDR3 amino acids: CASRGGRVYGYTF. Written as DNA, the CDR3 is TGTGCCAGCAGAGGGGGTCGGGTCTATGGCTACACCTTC. Complete variable domain (other parts from reference TRBV5-5 and TRBJ1-2): DAGVTQSPTHLIKTRGQQVTLRCSPISGHKSVSWYQQVLGQGPQFIFQYYEKEERGRGNFPDRFSARQFPNYSSELNVNALLLGDSALYLCASRGGRVYGYTFGSGTRLTVV.

The chain has TRBV12-3 or TRBV12-4 and TRBJ2-3, with D maybe TRBD1 (5 bases). Trimming took 5 bases from V and 14 from J, leaving 20 bases between them. The CDR3 extends over 13 amino acids. CDR3 sequence (DNA): TGTGCCAGCAGTCCCCAACAGGACGCAGCTTCGTATTTT. Residues: CASSPQQDAASYF.

The gene calls are TRBV28 and TRBJ2-1, with D perhaps TRBD2 (6 bases). The end of the DNA fits TRBJ2-7 better, so the J call may be wrong. The germline V gene encodes CDR1 MDHEN and CDR2 SYDVKM. This CDR3 contains 15 residues. The CDR3 loop is CASSLGGVGYNEQYF. CDR3 sequence (DNA): TGTGCCAGCAGTTTAGGCGGGGTGGGCTACAATGAGCAGTACTTC.

In the case of this clonotype: Since a much larger clone is just one base distant, this may be a read error. The chain couples TRBV2 to TRBJ2-5; no definite D call. CDR1 and CDR2 (germline): SNHLY, FYNNEI. This CDR3 spans 13 amino acids. Here the CDR3 reads CVSSVNSQETQYF. The CDR3 nucleotides are TGTGTCAGCAGTGTGAACAGCCAAGAGACCCAGTACTTC.

Of note for this clonotype: This may be a read error: a much more frequent sequence differs by one nucleotide. The chain carries TRBV7-2 and TRBJ2-4; 10 positions match TRBD2. Germline V lookup: CDR1 SGHTA, CDR2 FQGNSA. The CDR3 covers 14 residues. The CDR3 spells CAGSRGLAENIQYF. The CDR3 DNA reads as TGTGCCGGCAGCCGAGGACTAGCGGAAAACATTCAGTACTTC.

The CDR3 DNA follows: TGCGGAAAAACAGGGTCTCGTGGTAATGAAAAACTGTTTTTT. Encoded protein: CGKTGSRGNEKLFF. J is TRBJ1-4 and V is TRBV20-1, with D possibly TRBD1 on 6 matching bases. The CDR3 covers 14 residues. CDR1 and CDR2 (germline): DFQATT, SNEGSKA (reference sequence).

The rearrangement joins TRBV7-2 to TRBJ1-4; D remains unclear. The CDR3 sequence is 15 residues long. The germline V gene encodes CDR1 SGHTA and CDR2 FQGNSA. V shed 1 base and J shed 5 bases, with 11 bases lying between them. This CDR3 is CASSLGRAGNEKLFF. CDR3 DNA: TGTGCCAGCAGCTTAGGTCGGGCAGGAAATGAAAAACTGTTTTTT.

On this clonotype: Since a much larger clone is just one base distant, this may be a read error. The V gene is TRBV7-9, the J gene TRBJ1-2; no reliable D call. This CDR3 has 13 residues. V was clipped by 2 bases and J by 4 bases, with 8 bases between them. Germline lookup yields CDR1 SEHNR and CDR2 FQNEAQ (reference sequence). This chain's CDR3 is CASSLNPFYGYTF. CDR3 bases: TGTGCCAGCAGCTTAAACCCTTTCTATGGCTACACCTTC.

On this clonotype: A much larger clone lies one base from this, so it may be a read error. The rearrangement joins TRBV28 to TRBJ2-4; 9 bases agree with TRBD2. The CDR3 has 13 amino acids. The germline CDR1 and CDR2 sequences are MDHEN and SYDVKM. DNA for the CDR3: TGTGCCAGCCACCGACTAGCGGAAAACATTCGGTACTTC. Its translation is CASHRLAENIRYF.

This chain connects TRBV13 to TRBJ1-2; the D is unclear. Germline V gives CDR1 PRHDT, CDR2 FYEKMQ (reference sequence). Trimming removed 5 bases from V and 1 base from J, with 8 bases in between. There are 13 residues in the CDR3. The CDR3 coding sequence is TGTGCCAGCAGCCCCCAGAATAACTATGGCTACACCTTC. Amino acid sequence: CASSPQNNYGYTF.

This clonotype was recorded only once. In nucleotides, the CDR3 is TGTGCCAGCAGTACGGACACTCTCAATCAGCCCCAGCATTTT. This codes for CASSTDTLNQPQHF. The rearrangement uses TRBV28 and TRBJ1-5; D might be TRBD1 (5 bases). CDR1 MDHEN and CDR2 SYDVKM come from the germline V gene. The CDR3 length is 14 residues. Trimming cost V 5 bases and J 3 bases, with 11 bases left between them.

A word on this clonotype: This may stem from a read error, because a much larger clone lies one nucleotide away. This chain connects TRBV20-1 to TRBJ2-1; 8 positions agree with TRBD2. The CDR3 runs to 15 residues. Per germline, CDR1 DFQATT and CDR2 SNEGSKA (reference sequence). The CDR3 here is CSAGPGTRLYNKQFF. CDR3 coding DNA: TGCAGTGCTGGCCCCGGGACTAGACTCTACAATAAGCAGTTCTTC.

The chain employs TRBV12-3 or TRBV12-4 and TRBJ1-1; 10 bases agree with TRBD1. The CDR3 is 13 residues long. V shed 1 base, J shed 10 bases, and the junction held 3 bases outside the gene matches. CDR3 protein: CASSLGGDRGAFF. CDR3 sequence (DNA): TGTGCCAGCAGTTTAGGTGGGGACAGGGGAGCTTTCTTT.

The chain links TRBV5-1 to TRBJ2-7; TRBD1 agrees at 8 bases. V was clipped by 0 bases and J by 0 bases; unmatched bases: 8. Germline CDR1 SGHRS, CDR2 YFSETQ. This CDR3 has 17 residues. The CDR3 is CASSLATTGGLSYEQYF. CDR3 bases: TGCGCCAGCAGCTTGGCCACTACAGGGGGACTCTCCTACGAGCAGTACTTC.

The rearrangement uses TRBV4-1 and TRBJ2-7; D is unresolved. The ends were cut back, 1 base at V and 4 bases at J, with 8 bases in the middle. CDR1 MGHRA and CDR2 YSYEKL come from the germline V gene. The CDR3 covers 13 residues. The CDR3 DNA reads as TGCGCCAGCAGCCAAGGCGACTTGTACGAGCAGTACTTC. Its translation is CASSQGDLYEQYF.

This chain connects TRBV20-1 to TRBJ2-1; 9 bases are shared with TRBD2. The V segment lost 5 bases and the J segment 0 bases; nucleotides outside the gene matches: 5. The CDR3 covers 15 residues. Germline assignment: CDR1 DFQATT and CDR2 SNEGSKA (reference sequence). The CDR3 bases are TGCAGTGCTCAAAGCGGGAGGAGCTCCTACAATGAGCAGTTCTTC. This gives the protein CSAQSGRSSYNEQFF.